The next 5 T cell receptor beta chains were all read from a single sample in a study of OX40 agonist ivuxolimab in advanced cancers. Receptor libraries were prepared by the immunoSEQ multiplex PCR assay. In its TCRdb copy, this immuneACCESS table keeps in-frame sequences only and misses some clones. Where compared with another copy, unresolved V genes explain less than half of these, and the others have no known cause. The sample includes 20,000 to 25,000 clones, with roughly 83% observed a single time. Approximately 31% of the sample rests with the top ten. The material was CD4+ or CD8+ T cells sorted from blood, obtained in a trial of the OX40 agonist ivuxolimab. These receptors were collected from an adult with an advanced solid tumor such as melanoma, head and neck, liver or kidney cancer.

The table lists this clone with a few counts. V and J are TRBV4-2 and TRBJ2-7; TRBD1 agrees at 11 bases. V gave up 0 bases and J gave up 6 bases; unmatched junction bases: 4. The CDR3 runs to 15 residues. Germline V gene data show CDR1 as LGHNA and CDR2 as YNFKEQ. The DNA of the CDR3 is TGTGCCAGCAGCCAAGATCCGGGACAGGGGGTCGAGCAGTACTTC. It specifies CASSQDPGQGVEQYF.

The V call is TRBV7-9, the J call TRBJ2-1; D gene unclear. V was trimmed by 5 bases and J by 4 bases, leaving 12 bases between them. This CDR3 is 14 amino acids long. Germline CDR1 SEHNR, CDR2 FQNEAQ (reference sequence). The DNA of the CDR3 is TGTGCCAGCAGCCCCCAGAACCAGTACAATGAGCAGTTCTTC. Translating it yields CASSPQNQYNEQFF.

This chain uses TRBV11-2 with TRBJ2-3, with a weak D call TRBD1 (5 bases). Trimming removed 1 base from V and 4 bases from J, with 12 bases in between. This CDR3 has 15 amino acids. The germline V gene encodes CDR1 SGHAT and CDR2 FQNNGV. In DNA form, the CDR3 reads TGTGCCAGCAGCTTAGGCAGGGTGTGGGCAGATACGCAGTATTTT. Translated, it gives CASSLGRVWADTQYF.

The chain couples TRBV6-4 to TRBJ2-3; D is tentatively TRBD1 or TRBD2 (5 bases each). Trimming took off 5 bases at V and 6 bases at J, with 12 bases between the two ends. This CDR3 is built from 13 residues. Germline-derived CDR1 and CDR2 are MRHNA and SNTAGT. DNA for the CDR3: TGTGCCAGCAGTTTGGGGGAGACGGATACGCAGTATTTT. It specifies CASSLGETDTQYF.

The J gene is TRBJ2-1, the V gene TRBV9; perhaps TRBD1 as D (7 bases). V was trimmed by 4 bases and J by 5 bases, leaving 16 bases between them. Germline CDR1 SGDLS, CDR2 YYNGEE. The CDR3 has 15 residues. CDR3 sequence (DNA): TGTGCCAGCAGCCAAGAGGGCAGGGGGGACAATGAGCAGTTCTTC. Translated: CASSQEGRGDNEQFF.